Only a few counts were recorded for the clone carrying this T cell receptor beta chain. The sample is drawn from a study of blood T cell repertoires in COVID-19. Profiled with immunoSEQ multiplex PCR; TCRdb holds only in-frame clones, not every one. The sample has around 60,000 clones; about four fifths are singletons. Germline values: CDR1 MRHNA, CDR2 SNTAGT. This CDR3 contains 14 residues. Germline trimming cut 5 bases from V and 6 bases from J; bases unmatched to any gene: 7. Sequencing was performed on peripheral blood. This TCR came from a human donor in a cohort sampled during active COVID-19. The chain uses TRBV6-4 and TRBJ2-1; 7 bases agree with TRBD1. The CDR3 region has the DNA TGTGCCAGCAGTCACAGGGGAACTAGCAATGAGCAGTTCTTC. As protein: CASSHRGTSNEQFF.